Sequencing of this T cell receptor (beta chain) was carried out in a study of regulatory T cells in long-lasting Graves disease. TCR beta libraries were built with iRepertoire HTBI primers and Arm-PCR of CDR3 regions. One entry per CDR3 protein, called by TCRdb with MiXCR from the multiplex PCR reads. The table lists 450,000 or so distinct CDR3 sequences, around 20% of them singletons, with 7% to 9.5% in the top ten. This clonotype was observed a handful of times. Time point reported: persistent/refractory GD, antithyroid drugs over 5 years with positive TRAb. TCR sequences were obtained from RNA taken from PBMCs. Germline CDR1 and CDR2: MNHNS and SASEGT. V was shortened by 10 bases and J by 6 bases, with 19 bases between the two germline ends. CDR3 length equals 14 residues.

The sequence came from a female donor with Graves disease. Sequences were derived from peripheral blood mononuclear cells (PBMCs), sampled when the disease was refractory, from a patient treated with antithyroid drugs. The chain combines TRBV6-1 with TRBJ2-4, with D possibly being TRBD1 or TRBD2 (5 bases each). The CDR3 nucleotides are TGTGCCATCGACTCCGGGGCCTGGGGAAACATTCAGTACTTC. Translating it yields CAIDSGAWGNIQYF.